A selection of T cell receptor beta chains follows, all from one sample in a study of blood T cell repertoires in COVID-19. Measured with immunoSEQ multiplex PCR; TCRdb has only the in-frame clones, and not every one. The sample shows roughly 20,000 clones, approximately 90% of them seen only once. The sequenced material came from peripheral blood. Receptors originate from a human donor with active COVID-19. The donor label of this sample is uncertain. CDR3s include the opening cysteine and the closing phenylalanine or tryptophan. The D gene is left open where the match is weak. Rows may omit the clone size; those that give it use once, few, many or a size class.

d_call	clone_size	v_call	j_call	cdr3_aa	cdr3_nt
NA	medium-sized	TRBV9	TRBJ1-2	CASNGGSGRNYGYTF	TGTGCCAGCAACGGAGGGTCAGGGAGAAACTATGGCTACACCTTC
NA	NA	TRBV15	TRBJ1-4	CATSRGSGMSNEKLFF	TGTGCCACCAGCAGAGGGTCGGGAATGTCTAATGAAAAACTGTTTTTT
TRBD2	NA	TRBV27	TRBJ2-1	CASSLSTSGYNEQFF	TGTGCCAGCAGTTTATCAACTAGCGGTTACAATGAGCAGTTCTTC
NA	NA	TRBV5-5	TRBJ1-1	CASSFQVNTEAFF	TGTGCCAGCAGCTTCCAGGTAAACACTGAAGCTTTCTTT
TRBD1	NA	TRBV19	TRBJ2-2	CASSRLRDRNTGELFF	TGTGCCAGTAGTCGACTCCGGGACAGGAACACCGGGGAGCTGTTTTTT
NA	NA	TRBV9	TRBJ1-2	CASSAYSTVNYGYTF	TGTGCCAGCAGCGCCTACTCAACAGTAAACTATGGCTACACCTTC
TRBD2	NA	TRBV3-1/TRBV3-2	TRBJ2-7	CASSLRGTNSYEQYF	TGTGCCAGCAGCCTCCGCGGGACTAATTCCTACGAGCAGTACTTC
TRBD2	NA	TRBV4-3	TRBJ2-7	CASSQEVILGTSGYEQYF	TGCGCCAGCAGCCAAGAGGTAATTCTAGGGACTAGCGGCTACGAGCAGTACTTC
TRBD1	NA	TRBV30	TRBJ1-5	CAWSTGGLEPQHF	TGTGCCTGGTCTACAGGGGGCCTTGAGCCCCAGCATTTT
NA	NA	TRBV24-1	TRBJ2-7	CATSNGGYEQYF	TGTGCCACCAGTAATGGCGGCTACGAGCAGTACTTC
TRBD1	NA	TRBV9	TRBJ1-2	CASSIGTGGFYGYTF	TGTGCCAGCAGCATAGGGACAGGGGGGTTTTATGGCTACACCTTC
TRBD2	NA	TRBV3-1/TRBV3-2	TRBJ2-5	CASSQVGTSGRLETQYF	TGTGCCAGCAGCCAAGTGGGGACTAGCGGGAGGTTAGAGACCCAGTACTTC
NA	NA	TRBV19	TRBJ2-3	CATAWGLASDTQYF	TGTGCCACCGCGTGGGGGCTAGCATCAGATACGCAGTATTTT
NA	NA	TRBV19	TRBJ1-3	CASSTGQHSGNTIYF	TGTGCCAGTAGTACGGGACAACACTCTGGAAACACCATATATTTT
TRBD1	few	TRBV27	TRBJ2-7	CASSFGDRDRQYF	TGTGCCAGCAGTTTCGGGGACAGGGATAGGCAGTACTTC
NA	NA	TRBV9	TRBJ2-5	CASSVTGGETQYF	TGTGCCAGCAGCGTTACAGGAGGGGAGACCCAGTACTTC
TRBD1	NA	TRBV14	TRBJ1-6	CASSQFTDRVSSPLHF	TGTGCCAGCAGCCAATTTACAGACAGGGTGAGTTCACCCCTCCACTTT
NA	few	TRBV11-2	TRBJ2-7	CASSFQGYEQYF	TGTGCCAGCAGCTTCCAGGGCTACGAGCAGTACTTC
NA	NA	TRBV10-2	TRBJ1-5	CASSESLNQPQHF	TGCGCCAGCAGTGAGTCCCTAAATCAGCCCCAGCATTTT
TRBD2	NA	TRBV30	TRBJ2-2	CAWSVPGGDTGELFF	TGTGCCTGGAGTGTACCCGGGGGGGACACCGGGGAGCTGTTTTTT
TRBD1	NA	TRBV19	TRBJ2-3	CASSLGQGLDTQYF	TGTGCCTCTAGCCTGGGACAGGGATTAGATACGCAGTATTTT
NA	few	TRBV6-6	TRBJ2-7	CASESEADEQYF	TGTGCCAGCGAATCGGAGGCGGACGAGCAGTACTTC
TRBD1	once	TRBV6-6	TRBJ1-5	CASSSQGAGQPQHF	TGTGCCAGCAGTTCCCAGGGGGCGGGCCAGCCCCAGCATTTT
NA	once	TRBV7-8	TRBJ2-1	CASSLFAGLYNEQFF	TGTGCCAGCAGCTTATTCGCGGGCCTCTACAATGAGCAGTTCTTC
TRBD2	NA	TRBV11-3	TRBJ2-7	CASSFGTSVTYEQYF	TGTGCCAGCAGCTTCGGGACTAGCGTTACCTACGAGCAGTACTTC
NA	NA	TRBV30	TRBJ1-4	CAWRGGANEKLFF	TGTGCCTGGAGAGGGGGGGCTAATGAAAAACTGTTTTTT
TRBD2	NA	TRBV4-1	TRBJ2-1	CASSQVGRSSYNEQFF	TGCGCCAGCAGCCAGGTCGGGAGGAGCTCCTACAATGAGCAGTTCTTC
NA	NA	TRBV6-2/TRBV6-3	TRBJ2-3	CASSYLNTDTQYF	TGTGCCAGCAGTTACCTAAACACAGATACGCAGTATTTT
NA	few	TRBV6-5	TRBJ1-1	CASDMTTTEAFF	TGTGCCAGCGATATGACTACCACTGAAGCTTTCTTT
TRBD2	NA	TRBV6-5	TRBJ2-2	CASTSSGRNTGELFF	TGTGCCAGCACCTCAAGCGGGAGAAACACCGGGGAGCTGTTTTTT
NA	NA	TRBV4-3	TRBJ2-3	CASSPRGSGGTDTQYF	TGCGCCAGCAGCCCCCGTGGGTCAGGGGGCACAGATACGCAGTATTTT
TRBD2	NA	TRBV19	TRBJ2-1	CASSKVLAGDEQFF	TGTGCCAGTAGTAAAGTGCTAGCGGGAGATGAGCAGTTCTTC
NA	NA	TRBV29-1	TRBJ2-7	CSVHEEGSYEQYF	TGCAGCGTTCATGAGGAGGGCTCCTACGAGCAGTACTTC
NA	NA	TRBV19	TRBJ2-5	CASSTSLQETQYF	TGTGCCAGTAGTACGTCCCTCCAAGAGACCCAGTACTTC
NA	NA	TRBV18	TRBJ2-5	CASSPNFGETQYF	TGTGCCAGCTCACCAAACTTCGGGGAGACCCAGTACTTC
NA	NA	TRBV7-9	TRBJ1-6	CASSQGSSYNSPLHF	TGTGCCAGCAGCCAGGGGTCCTCCTATAATTCACCCCTCCACTTT
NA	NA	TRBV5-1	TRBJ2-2	CASREALANTGELFF	TGCGCCAGCAGAGAGGCGCTAGCGAACACCGGGGAGCTGTTTTTT
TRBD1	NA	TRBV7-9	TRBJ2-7	CASSFPPGTGLYEQYF	TGTGCCAGCAGCTTCCCTCCCGGGACAGGGCTCTACGAGCAGTACTTC
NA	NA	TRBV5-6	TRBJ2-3	CASSQGGGDTQYF	TGTGCCAGCAGCCAAGGGGGGGGCGATACGCAGTATTTT
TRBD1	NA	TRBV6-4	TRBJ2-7	CASSRPGQGGRYEQYF	TGTGCCAGCAGTCGTCCGGGACAGGGGGGAAGGTACGAGCAGTACTTC
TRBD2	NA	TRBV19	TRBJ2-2	CASSHRWVSGEFTGELFF	TGTGCCAGTAGTCACCGGTGGGTTAGCGGGGAGTTCACCGGGGAGCTGTTTTTT
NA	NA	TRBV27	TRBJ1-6	CASSPPPGGRATPLHF	TGTGCCAGCAGCCCTCCCCCGGGGGGCAGGGCAACACCCCTCCACTTT
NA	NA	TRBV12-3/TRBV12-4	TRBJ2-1	CASGPGEQFF	TGTGCCAGCGGCCCGGGGGAGCAGTTCTTC
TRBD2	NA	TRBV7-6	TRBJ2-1	CASSLQRGTYNEQFF	TGTGCCAGCAGCTTACAGCGGGGTACCTACAATGAGCAGTTCTTC
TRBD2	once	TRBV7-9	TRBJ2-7	CASSPPRSTGGHEQYF	TGTGCCAGCAGCCCCCCTAGGTCGACGGGAGGCCACGAGCAGTACTTC
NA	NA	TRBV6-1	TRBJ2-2	CASTRRQGGGGELFF	TGTGCCAGCACCCGACGACAGGGAGGAGGCGGGGAGCTGTTTTTT
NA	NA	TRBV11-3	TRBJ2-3	CASSLADGGVTDTQYF	TGTGCCAGCAGCTTAGCAGATGGCGGCGTCACAGATACGCAGTATTTT
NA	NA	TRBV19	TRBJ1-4	CASSIGGVNEKLFF	TGTGCCAGTAGTATAGGAGGAGTTAATGAAAAACTGTTTTTT
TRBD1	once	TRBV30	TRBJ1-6	CAWRRQGGSPLHF	TGTGCCTGGAGACGACAGGGCGGCTCACCCCTCCACTTT